The 26 T cell receptor beta chains below were found in one sample sequenced in a study of beta chain features in type 1 diabetes (dated by TCRdb to the late 2010s). The protocol used for the library was the immunoSEQ multiplex PCR assay. The entire amount of isolated RNA was reverse transcribed using the High Capacity cDNA Reverse Transcription Kit, so the sequenced TCRB transcripts were expressed ones. In its TCRdb copy, this immuneACCESS table keeps in-frame sequences only and misses some clones. Where compared with another copy, unresolved V genes explain less than half of these, and the others have no known cause. The sample table records around 430,000 clones; around 28% of these occur just once. The leading ten clones occupy 0.05% to 0.07% of the sample. Sample: naive CD4+ T cells from blood. The sample's cell subset or site label is to be understood as: true naive CD4+ T cells. These receptors originate from a young man in good health.

The chain joins TRBV2 to TRBJ2-7; D might be TRBD1 (5 bases). Trimming took 7 bases from V and 7 from J, leaving 14 bases between them. Germline CDR1 and CDR2: SNHLY and FYNNEI. CDR3 length: 12 residues. The chain's CDR3 is CASTGHAGEQYF. The CDR3, as DNA: TGTGCCAGCACAGGGCACGCTGGGGAGCAGTACTTC.

This clone has only a few counts. This sample also contains other DNA sequences that code for the same CDR3. The gene calls are TRBV29-1 and TRBJ2-1; D perhaps matches TRBD1 (5 bases). Germline V gives CDR1 SQVTM, CDR2 ANQGSEA. Trimming took off 2 bases at V and 0 bases at J, with 8 bases between the two ends. The CDR3 extends over 14 amino acids. This chain's CDR3 is CSVERGSSYNEQFF. In DNA form, the CDR3 reads TGCAGCGTTGAAAGGGGTAGCTCCTACAATGAGCAGTTCTTC.

This clone was detected a few times. V and J are TRBV27 and TRBJ1-2; D possibly corresponds to TRBD1 (6 bases). Trimming took 5 bases from V and 8 from J, leaving 15 bases between them. CDR1 is MNHEY, CDR2 SMNVEV, per germline (reference sequence). CDR3 size: 13 residues. The CDR3 reads CASSIEGRGGYTF. CDR3 sequence (DNA): TGTGCCAGCAGTATCGAAGGCAGGGGAGGCTACACCTTC.

The V call is TRBV29-1, the J call TRBJ2-3; 8 bases are shared with TRBD1. The germline gives CDR1 SQVTM, CDR2 ANQGSEA. The CDR3 runs to 13 residues. The trim removed 7 bases at V and 1 base at J, leaving 4 bases unmatched. This CDR3 reads CSEKTGGTDTQYF. The CDR3 nucleotides read TGCAGCGAGAAGACAGGGGGCACAGATACGCAGTATTTT.

The CDR3 protein is CASKEGTRGPGELFF. In nucleotides, the CDR3 is TGTGCCAGCAAGGAGGGGACTAGAGGACCCGGGGAGCTGTTTTTT. The chain is built from TRBV6-5 and TRBJ2-2, with 8 positions matching TRBD2. Germline V gives CDR1 MNHEY, CDR2 SVGAGI. The CDR3 is made up of 15 amino acids. J was trimmed by 6 bases and V by 7 bases; bases with no gene match: 10.

This clone has more than one count but fewer than ten. The CDR3 reads CASSLGQGGTLNTEAFF. CDR3 coding DNA: TGTGCCAGCAGCTTAGGCCAGGGGGGAACCTTGAACACTGAAGCTTTCTTT. The V gene is TRBV7-9, the J gene TRBJ1-1; 7 bases agree with TRBD1. Looked up from germline, CDR1 is SEHNR and CDR2 is FQNEAQ (reference sequence). V trimming: 1 base; J trimming: 0 bases; junction bases outside the gene matches: 8. The CDR3 is 17 amino acids.

V is TRBV30 and J is TRBJ2-1; D is perhaps TRBD1 (5 bases). Germline V gives CDR1 GTSNPN, CDR2 SVGIG (reference sequence). The V gene lost 0 bases and the J gene lost 0 bases, with 12 bases spanning the gap. The CDR3 contains 16 residues. CDR3 sequence reads: CAWSVRGFSSYNEQFF. In nucleotides, the CDR3 is TGTGCCTGGAGTGTAAGGGGTTTTAGCTCCTACAATGAGCAGTTCTTC.

The chain employs TRBV11-2 and TRBJ1-4, with unresolved D. The CDR3 extends over 15 amino acids. V was cut by 4 bases and J by 8 bases, with 17 bases left in between. The germline V gene has CDR1 SGHAT and CDR2 FQNNGV. The CDR3 nucleotides read TGTGCCAGCAGCTCCGACCGATACGGGGAGGAAAAACTGTTTTTT. This codes for CASSSDRYGEEKLFF.

This clone was seen more than once but under ten times. This chain uses TRBV7-6 with TRBJ2-7, with unresolved D. This CDR3 is 15 amino acids long. Germline loops: CDR1 SGHVS, CDR2 FNYEAQ. V was cut by 2 bases and J by 0 bases, with 11 bases left in between. CDR3 in DNA: TGTGCCAGCAGCTTAATGGCGCAGAGCTCCTACGAGCAGTACTTC. Residues: CASSLMAQSSYEQYF.

This sequence joins TRBV7-2 and TRBJ2-7, with a possible D match to TRBD1 (5 bases). The CDR3 loop spans 14 amino acids. The V gene's germline CDR1 is SGHTA and CDR2 FQGNSA. V shed 5 bases and J shed 2 bases, with 13 bases lying between them. The CDR3 DNA reads as TGTGCCAGCAGCCAGGGCTCTCCTCCCTACGAGCAGTACTTC. Its protein is CASSQGSPPYEQYF.

This clone was observed a few times. The gene calls are TRBV7-2 and TRBJ2-7; 10 positions match TRBD1. CDR3 size: 14 residues. Germline V gives CDR1 SGHTA, CDR2 FQGNSA. The junction had 10 bases not matched to a gene; V was cut back by 5 bases and J by 9 bases. DNA for the CDR3: TGTGCCAGCAGCCCCGACAGGGGGCTGGGAAGGCAGTACTTC. Amino acids: CASSPDRGLGRQYF.

This chain connects TRBV29-1 to TRBJ1-2; D gene unclear. Trimming stripped 2 bases from V and 4 bases from J, with 17 bases between. Germline CDR1 reads SQVTM; CDR2 reads ANQGSEA. This CDR3 has 15 amino acids. The CDR3 loop is CSVERSGFYGYGYTF. In nucleotides, the CDR3 is TGCAGCGTTGAAAGGTCCGGCTTCTACGGCTATGGCTACACCTTC.

The V and J genes are TRBV7-9 and TRBJ1-2; a possible D gene is TRBD1 (6 bases). Trimming shortened V by 6 bases and J by 3 bases, and 11 bases separated the two germline ends. Germline CDR1 reads SEHNR; CDR2 reads FQNEAQ (reference sequence). CDR3 length: 13 amino acids. The CDR3 here is CASSPGVDYGYTF. The CDR3 coding sequence is TGTGCCAGCAGTCCAGGGGTCGACTATGGCTACACCTTC.

This clone came up a few times. The chain has TRBV25-1 and TRBJ2-5; either TRBD1 or TRBD2 may fit D (6 bases each). The CDR3 totals 15 residues. Germline V lookup: CDR1 MGHDK, CDR2 SYGVNS. V dropped 5 bases and J dropped 4 bases, with 17 bases sitting between them. CDR3: CASSRGDGVPETQYF. In DNA form, the CDR3 reads TGTGCCAGCAGTAGGGGGGACGGAGTACCAGAGACCCAGTACTTC.

The gene calls are TRBV15 and TRBJ2-1; D is uncertain. Germline V gene sequence: CDR1 LNHNV, CDR2 YYDKDF (reference sequence). Trimming shortened V by 2 bases and J by 4 bases, and 18 bases separated the two germline ends. The CDR3 spans 17 residues. CDR3: CATSRTLTDLLYNEQFF. The CDR3 DNA reads TGTGCCACCAGCAGAACGCTGACCGACCTCCTATACAATGAGCAGTTCTTC.

This clone was seen only a few times. The sample contains more than one DNA sequence encoding this CDR3. V is TRBV30 and J is TRBJ1-5; perhaps TRBD1 as D (5 bases). Trimming took off 1 base at V and 4 bases at J, with 8 bases between the two ends. Germline assignment: CDR1 GTSNPN and CDR2 SVGIG (reference sequence). The CDR3 runs to 13 residues. The CDR3 is CAWSGDGNQPQHF. The CDR3 DNA follows: TGTGCCTGGAGTGGGGACGGGAATCAGCCCCAGCATTTT.

There are a few counts of this clone. The rearrangement links TRBV9 to TRBJ2-3, with no clear D. Germline V CDR1 and CDR2: SGDLS, YYNGEE. The CDR3 sequence is 14 residues long. Trimming removed 0 bases at V and 5 bases at J, with 10 bases between. DNA for the CDR3: TGTGCCAGCAGCGTAGCACCGGGTGAAGATACGCAGTATTTT. Protein product: CASSVAPGEDTQYF.

V is TRBV7-9 and J is TRBJ1-5; 9 nucleotides align to TRBD1. After removal of 4 bases from V and 3 bases from J, the junction contained 4 bases not matched to a gene. The CDR3 contains 15 residues. CDR1 is SEHNR and CDR2 is FQNEAQ in the germline V gene (reference sequence). This CDR3 is CASSSGTGSNQPQHF. Here the CDR3 DNA reads TGTGCCAGCAGCTCCGGGACAGGGTCCAATCAGCCCCAGCATTTT.

This clone was observed a handful of times. The chain combines TRBV2 with TRBJ2-2, with a weak D call TRBD1 (6 bases). Between the trimmed V and J ends, which lost 5 bases and 4 bases, there was a span of 14 bases. This CDR3 region has 15 residues. CDR1 SNHLY and CDR2 FYNNEI come from the germline V gene. CDR3 DNA: TGTGCCAGCAGTAAACAGGGTGGAAGCACCGGGGAGCTGTTTTTT. Its translation is CASSKQGGSTGELFF. Full variable domain (missing parts from reference TRBV2 and TRBJ2-2): EPEVTQTPSHQVTQMGQEVILRCVPISNHLYFYWYRQILGQKVEFLVSFYNNEISEKSEIFDDQFSVERPDGSNFTLKIRSTKLEDSAMYFCASSKQGGSTGELFFGEGSRLTVL.

This CDR3 reads CASNRIKGELFF. CDR3 coding DNA: TGTGCCAGCAACAGGATTAAGGGGGAGCTGTTTTTT. The chain uses TRBV6-5 and TRBJ2-2; tentative D call: TRBD1 (5 bases). V was pared by 7 bases and J by 8 bases, with 11 bases between. The CDR3 has 12 residues. Germline V gives CDR1 MNHEY, CDR2 SVGAGI.

As concerns this clone: The junction departs from the called germline gene at one end, perhaps through a read error. The rearrangement links TRBV25-1 to TRBJ2-6; 11 bases map to TRBD1. The CDR3 contains 17 residues. Germline V CDR1 and CDR2: MGHDK, SYGVNS. CDR3 bases: TGTGGCAGCACGCCGGGACAGGGGGTGGCCGGGGCCAACGTCCTGACTTTC. As protein: CGSTPGQGVAGANVLTF.

The V call is TRBV7-2, the J call TRBJ2-1; D may match TRBD1 or TRBD2 (5 bases each). This CDR3 spans 14 amino acids. The germline gives CDR1 SGHTA, CDR2 FQGNSA. Trimming removed 1 base at V and 9 bases at J, with 13 bases between. The CDR3 DNA sequence: TGTGCCAGCAGCTTAGTGGGGGAATACGGTGAGCAGTTCTTC. Its translation is CASSLVGEYGEQFF.

A few counts support this clone. This chain uses TRBV28 with TRBJ1-2, with D hard to call. CDR3 length: 14 residues. Trimming cost V 6 bases and J 4 bases, with 15 bases left between them. CDR1 MDHEN and CDR2 SYDVKM come from the germline V gene. CDR3 sequence: CASSFSSTTYGYTF. CDR3 DNA: TGTGCCAGCAGCTTCTCTTCCACCACCTATGGCTACACCTTC.

This chain's CDR3 is CATSAGRLAGEETQYF. CDR3 nucleotides: TGTGCCACCAGCGCCGGGAGGCTAGCGGGAGAAGAGACCCAGTACTTC. J is TRBJ2-5 and V is TRBV15; 10 nucleotides align to TRBD2. The CDR3 is 16 residues long. J lost 3 bases, V lost 5 bases, and 9 bases had no gene match. Germline-derived CDR1 and CDR2 are LNHNV and YYDKDF (reference sequence).

This clone occurred a few times. The rearrangement joins TRBV2 to TRBJ2-6; D gene unclear. Trimming removed 4 bases from V and 6 bases from J, with 7 bases in between. The germline V gene encodes CDR1 SNHLY and CDR2 FYNNEI. There are 13 residues in the CDR3. The CDR3 region is CASSVGPANVLTF. The CDR3 DNA follows: TGTGCCAGCAGTGTGGGTCCGGCCAACGTCCTGACTTTC.

The chain has TRBV30 and TRBJ2-7; the D gene could be TRBD1 or TRBD2 (7 bases each). Germline CDR1 GTSNPN, CDR2 SVGIG (reference sequence). V was pared by 6 bases and J by 2 bases, with 14 bases between. The CDR3 covers 13 residues. The DNA for the CDR3 is TGTGCCTGCCCGCAGGGGGGGCCCTACGAGCAGTACTTC. Translating gives CACPQGGPYEQYF.